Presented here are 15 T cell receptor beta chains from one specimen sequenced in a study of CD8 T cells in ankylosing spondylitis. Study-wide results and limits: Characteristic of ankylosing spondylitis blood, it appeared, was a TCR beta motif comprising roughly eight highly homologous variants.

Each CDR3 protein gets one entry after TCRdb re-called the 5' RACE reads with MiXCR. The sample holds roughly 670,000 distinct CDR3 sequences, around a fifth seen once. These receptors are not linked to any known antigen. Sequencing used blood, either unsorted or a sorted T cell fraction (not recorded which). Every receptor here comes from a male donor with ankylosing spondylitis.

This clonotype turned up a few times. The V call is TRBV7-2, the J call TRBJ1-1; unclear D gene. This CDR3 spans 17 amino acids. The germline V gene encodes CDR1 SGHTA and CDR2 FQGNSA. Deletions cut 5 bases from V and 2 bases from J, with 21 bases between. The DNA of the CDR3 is TGTGCCAGCAGCCAACGTCCAGGTAATTCGAAAAACACTGAAGCTTTCTTT. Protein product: CASSQRPGNSKNTEAFF.

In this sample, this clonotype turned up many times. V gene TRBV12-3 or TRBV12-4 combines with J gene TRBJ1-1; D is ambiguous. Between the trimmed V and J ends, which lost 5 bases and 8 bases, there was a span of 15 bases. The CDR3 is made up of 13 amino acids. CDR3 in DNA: TGTGCCAGCAGTGAAACCAGCTCCAGAGAAGCTTTCTTT. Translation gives CASSETSSREAFF.

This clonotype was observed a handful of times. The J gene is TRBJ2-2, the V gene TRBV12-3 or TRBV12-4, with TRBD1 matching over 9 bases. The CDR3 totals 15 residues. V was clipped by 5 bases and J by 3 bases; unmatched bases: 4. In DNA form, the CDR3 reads TGTGCCAGCAGTGCCCGGGACAGGGACACCGGGGAGCTGTTTTTT. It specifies CASSARDRDTGELFF.

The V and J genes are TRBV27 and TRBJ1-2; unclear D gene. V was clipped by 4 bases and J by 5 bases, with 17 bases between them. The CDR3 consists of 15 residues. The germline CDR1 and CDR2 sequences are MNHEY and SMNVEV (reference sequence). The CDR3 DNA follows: TGTGCCAGCAGTTCCGCCCCTTCCGGGGTTTATGGCTACACCTTC. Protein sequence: CASSSAPSGVYGYTF.

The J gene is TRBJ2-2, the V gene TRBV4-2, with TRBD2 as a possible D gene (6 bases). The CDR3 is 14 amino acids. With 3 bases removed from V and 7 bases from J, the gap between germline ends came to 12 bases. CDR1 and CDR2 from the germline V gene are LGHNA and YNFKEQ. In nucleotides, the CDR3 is TGTGCCAGCAGCCAGGGACTCCCCGGCGGGGAGCTGTTTTTT. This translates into CASSQGLPGGELFF.

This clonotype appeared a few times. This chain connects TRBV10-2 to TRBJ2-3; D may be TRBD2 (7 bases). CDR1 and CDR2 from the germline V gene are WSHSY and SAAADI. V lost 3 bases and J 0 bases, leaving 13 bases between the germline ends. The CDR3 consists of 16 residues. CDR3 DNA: TGCGCCAGCAGTGATTTGGAGGGGGGGAGCACAGATACGCAGTATTTT. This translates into CASSDLEGGSTDTQYF.

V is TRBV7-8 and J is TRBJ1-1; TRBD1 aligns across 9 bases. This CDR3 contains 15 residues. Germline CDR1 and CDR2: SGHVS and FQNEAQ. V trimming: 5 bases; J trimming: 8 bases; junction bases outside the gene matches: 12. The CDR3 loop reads CASSHEGTGTREAFF. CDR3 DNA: TGTGCCAGCAGCCACGAAGGGACAGGGACCCGCGAAGCTTTCTTT.

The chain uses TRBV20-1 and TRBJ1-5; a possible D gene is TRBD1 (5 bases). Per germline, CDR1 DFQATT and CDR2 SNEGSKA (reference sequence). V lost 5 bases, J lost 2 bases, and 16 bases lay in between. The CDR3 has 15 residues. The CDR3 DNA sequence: TGCAGTGCTTGGGACGGCGGCCTTGGCAATCAGCCCCAGCATTTT. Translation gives CSAWDGGLGNQPQHF.

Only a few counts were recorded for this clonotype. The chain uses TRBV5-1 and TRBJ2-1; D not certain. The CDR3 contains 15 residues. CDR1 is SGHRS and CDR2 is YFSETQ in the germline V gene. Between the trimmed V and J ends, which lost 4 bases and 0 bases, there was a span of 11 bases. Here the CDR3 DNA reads TGCGCCAGCAGCCTCCAACTAAGCTCCTACAATGAGCAGTTCTTC. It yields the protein CASSLQLSSYNEQFF.

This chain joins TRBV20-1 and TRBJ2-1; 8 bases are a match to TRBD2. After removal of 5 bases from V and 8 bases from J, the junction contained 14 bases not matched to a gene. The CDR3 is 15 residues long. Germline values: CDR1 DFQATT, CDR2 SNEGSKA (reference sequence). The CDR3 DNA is TGCAGTGCTCCACCGGGACTAGGGGGATTTCATGAGCAGTTCTTC. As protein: CSAPPGLGGFHEQFF.

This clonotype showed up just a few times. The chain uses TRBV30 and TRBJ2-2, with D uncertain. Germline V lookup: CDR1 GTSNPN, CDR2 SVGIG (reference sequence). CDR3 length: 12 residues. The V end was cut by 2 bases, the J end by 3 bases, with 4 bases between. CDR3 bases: TGTGCCTGGAGTAAAGACACCGGGGAGCTGTTTTTT. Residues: CAWSKDTGELFF.

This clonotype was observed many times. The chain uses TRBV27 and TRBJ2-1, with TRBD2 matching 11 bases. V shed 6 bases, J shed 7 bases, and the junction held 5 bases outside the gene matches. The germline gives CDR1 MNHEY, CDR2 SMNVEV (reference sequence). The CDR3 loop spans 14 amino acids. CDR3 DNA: TGTGCCAGCAGGATAGCGGGGGGGCAAAATGAGCAGTTCTTC. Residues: CASRIAGGQNEQFF.

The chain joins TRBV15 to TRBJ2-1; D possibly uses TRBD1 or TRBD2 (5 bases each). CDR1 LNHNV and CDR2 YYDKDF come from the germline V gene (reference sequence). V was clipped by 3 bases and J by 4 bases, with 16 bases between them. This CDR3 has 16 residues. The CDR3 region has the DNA TGTGCCACCAGCAGCCGGGCAGGGACGGCTTACAATGAGCAGTTCTTC. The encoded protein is CATSSRAGTAYNEQFF.

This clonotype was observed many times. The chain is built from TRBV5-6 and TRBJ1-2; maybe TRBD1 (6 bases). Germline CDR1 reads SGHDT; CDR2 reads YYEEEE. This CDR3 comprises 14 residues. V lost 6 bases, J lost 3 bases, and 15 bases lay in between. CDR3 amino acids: CASTRGIQYYGYTF. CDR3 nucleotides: TGTGCCAGCACCAGGGGTATTCAATACTATGGCTACACCTTC.

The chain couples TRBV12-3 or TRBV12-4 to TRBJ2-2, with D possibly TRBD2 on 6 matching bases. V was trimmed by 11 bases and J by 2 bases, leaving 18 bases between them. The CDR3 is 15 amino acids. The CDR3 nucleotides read TGTGCCGCAGCGGGTGCCGGGCTCAACACCGGGGAGCTGTTTTTT. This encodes CAAAGAGLNTGELFF.